This paragraph covers one T cell receptor beta chain sequence. Its matching antigen is unknown. TCRdb's copy holds only in-frame clones and misses some; the assay was immunoSEQ multiplex PCR. The sample contains just under 150,000 clones, 88% of which appear only once. The sample comes from a study of T cell responses to AZD1222 COVID-19 vaccine. This CDR3 spans 15 amino acids. Germline values: CDR1 SGHDN, CDR2 FVKESK. V lost 3 bases and J lost 7, with 18 bases in between. Regarding the study as a whole: The number of AZD1222 recipients seropositive at baseline was only five to seven. The span of vaccine-associated CD4 TCRs extended across spike, with dominance at 160-218 and 743-854. After two AZD1222 doses, spike-specific TCR breadth and depth rose versus day 0. Nearly half of unique spike-specific TCRs reportedly avoided B.1.351 and B.1.1.7 mutated regions.

The sample was peripheral blood, taken 28 days after the second dose of the MenACWY control vaccine. The sequence came from an adult who received the MenACWY meningococcal vaccine as a control. The chain links TRBV14 to TRBJ2-5; D remains ambiguous. The CDR3 reads CASSHQAGERWTQYF. In DNA form, the CDR3 reads TGTGCCAGCAGCCACCAGGCCGGAGAACGGTGGACCCAGTACTTC. The complete variable domain, with remaining parts taken from reference TRBV14 and TRBJ2-5, reads EAGVTQFPSHSVIEKGQTVTLRCDPISGHDNLYWYRRVMGKEIKFLLHFVKESKQDESGMPNNRFLAERTGGTYSTLKVQPAELEDSGVYFCASSHQAGERWTQYFGPGTRLLVL.